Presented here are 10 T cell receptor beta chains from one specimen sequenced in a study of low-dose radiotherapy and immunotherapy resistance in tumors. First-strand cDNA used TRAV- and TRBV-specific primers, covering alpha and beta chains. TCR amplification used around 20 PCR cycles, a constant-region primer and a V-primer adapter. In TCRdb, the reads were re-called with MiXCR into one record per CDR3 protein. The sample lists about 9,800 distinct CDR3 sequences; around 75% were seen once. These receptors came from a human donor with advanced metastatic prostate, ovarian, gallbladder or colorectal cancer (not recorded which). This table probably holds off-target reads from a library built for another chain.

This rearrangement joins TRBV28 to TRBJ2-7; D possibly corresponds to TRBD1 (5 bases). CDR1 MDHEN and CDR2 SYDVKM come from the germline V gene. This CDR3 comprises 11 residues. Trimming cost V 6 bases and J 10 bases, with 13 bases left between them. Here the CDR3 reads CASSENTGQYF. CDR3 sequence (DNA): TGTGCCAGCAGCGAAAACACAGGACAGTACTTC.

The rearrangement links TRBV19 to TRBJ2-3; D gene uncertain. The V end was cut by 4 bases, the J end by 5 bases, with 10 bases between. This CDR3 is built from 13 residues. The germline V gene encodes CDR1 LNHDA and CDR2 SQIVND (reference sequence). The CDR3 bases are TGTGCCAGTAGTAGTCCCGGCGGAGATACGCAGTATTTT. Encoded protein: CASSSPGGDTQYF.

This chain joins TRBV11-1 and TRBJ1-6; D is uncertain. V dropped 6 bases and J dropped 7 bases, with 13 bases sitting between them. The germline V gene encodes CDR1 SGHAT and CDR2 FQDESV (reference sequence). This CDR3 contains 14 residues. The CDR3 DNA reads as TGTGCCAGCAGGGTAGCTGGCGGGAATTCACCCCTCCACTTT. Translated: CASRVAGGNSPLHF.

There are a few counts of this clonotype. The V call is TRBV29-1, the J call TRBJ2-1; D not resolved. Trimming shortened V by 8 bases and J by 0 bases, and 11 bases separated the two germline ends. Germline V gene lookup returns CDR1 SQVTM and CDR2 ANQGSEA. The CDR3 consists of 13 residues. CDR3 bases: TGCAGCCTCGGTGGCAGCTCCTACAATGAGCAGTTCTTC. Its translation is CSLGGSSYNEQFF.

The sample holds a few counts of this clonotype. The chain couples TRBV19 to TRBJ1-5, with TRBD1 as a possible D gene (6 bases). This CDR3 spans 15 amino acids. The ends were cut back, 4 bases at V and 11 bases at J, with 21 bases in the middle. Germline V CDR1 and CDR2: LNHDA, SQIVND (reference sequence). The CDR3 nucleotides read TGTGCCAGTAGTACGAGGACAGTGGGGGATGGCTCCCAGCATTTT. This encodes CASSTRTVGDGSQHF.

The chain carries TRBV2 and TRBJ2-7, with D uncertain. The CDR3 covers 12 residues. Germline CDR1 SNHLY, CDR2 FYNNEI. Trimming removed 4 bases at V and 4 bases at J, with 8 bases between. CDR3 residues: CASSVGLYEQYF. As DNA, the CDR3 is TGTGCCAGCAGTGTAGGCCTGTACGAGCAGTACTTC.

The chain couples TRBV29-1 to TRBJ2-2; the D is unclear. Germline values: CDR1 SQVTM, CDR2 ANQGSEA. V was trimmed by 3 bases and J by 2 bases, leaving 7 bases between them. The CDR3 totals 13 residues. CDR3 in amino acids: CSVDRLNTGELFF. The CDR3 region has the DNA TGCAGCGTTGATCGGCTTAACACCGGGGAGCTGTTTTTT.

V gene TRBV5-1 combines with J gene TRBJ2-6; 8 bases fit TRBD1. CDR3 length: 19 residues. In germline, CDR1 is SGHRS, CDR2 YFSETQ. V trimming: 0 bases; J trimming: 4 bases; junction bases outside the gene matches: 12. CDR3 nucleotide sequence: TGCGCCAGCAGCTTGGGCACAGGGACAGGCACTCGAGGGGCCAACGTCCTGACTTTC. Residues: CASSLGTGTGTRGANVLTF.

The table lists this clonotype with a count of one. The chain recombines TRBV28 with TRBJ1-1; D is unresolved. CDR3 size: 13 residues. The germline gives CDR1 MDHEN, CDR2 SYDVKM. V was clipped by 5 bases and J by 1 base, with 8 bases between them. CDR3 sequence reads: CASSTQWNTEAFF. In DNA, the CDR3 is TGTGCCAGCAGTACTCAGTGGAACACTGAAGCTTTCTTT.

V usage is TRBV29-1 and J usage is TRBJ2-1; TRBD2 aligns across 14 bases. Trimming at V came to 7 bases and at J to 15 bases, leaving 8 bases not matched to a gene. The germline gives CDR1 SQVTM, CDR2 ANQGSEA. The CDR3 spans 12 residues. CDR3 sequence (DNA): TGCAGCGGAGGGACTAGCGGGAGTTACCGGTTCTTC. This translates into CSGGTSGSYRFF.